This TCR beta chain derives from a study of blood T cell repertoires in COVID-19. Study-level information: Sites across the United States, Italy and Spain contributed samples from acute and convalescent COVID-19.

This clone was seen only once. Germline V gene lookup returns CDR1 KGHSH and CDR2 LQKENI. The CDR3 runs to 13 residues. Trimming took off 6 bases at V and 7 bases at J, with 13 bases between the two ends. Using immunoSEQ multiplex PCR, the repertoire was profiled, and TCRdb retains in-frame clones only, with some absent. The data contain about 240,000 clones, around 80% of them singletons. This clonotype originated in a human donor in a cohort sampled during active COVID-19. The chain recombines TRBV18 with TRBJ2-4, with D perhaps TRBD1 (6 bases). Source material: peripheral blood. This chain's CDR3 is CASSPGQDNIQYF. The CDR3 nucleotides read TGTGCCAGCTCGCCGGGACAAGATAACATTCAGTACTTC. The full variable domain, with the rest looked up from reference TRBV18 and TRBJ2-4, is NAGVMQNPRHLVRRRGQEARLRCSPMKGHSHVYWYRQLPEEGLKFMVYLQKENIIDESGMPKERFSAEFPKEGPSILRIQQVVRGDSAAYFCASSPGQDNIQYFGAGTRLSVL.